The 30 T cell receptor beta chains below come from one sample, sequenced in a study of blood T cell repertoires in COVID-19. The table came from immunoSEQ multiplex PCR; TCRdb's copy has only in-frame clones and leaves some out. The sample shows about 60,000 clones, 70% to 80% of them seen only once. The sequenced material came from peripheral blood. The receptors were gathered from an elderly woman with acute or convalescent COVID-19.

Only a few counts were recorded for this clone. V is TRBV24-1 and J is TRBJ2-2; 7 nucleotides line up with TRBD1. V lost 1 base and J lost 7; bases outside the gene matches: 8. There are 16 residues in the CDR3. CDR1 and CDR2 from the germline V gene are KGHDR and SFDVKD. The CDR3 is CATSDFGGQAVGELFF. The CDR3 region has the DNA TGTGCCACCAGTGATTTTGGAGGACAGGCGGTCGGGGAGCTGTTTTTT.

V is TRBV4-1 and J is TRBJ1-6, with TRBD1 identical over 9 bases. This CDR3 spans 16 amino acids. Germline V lookup: CDR1 MGHRA, CDR2 YSYEKL. V lost 4 bases, J lost 7 bases, and 8 bases stayed unmatched. CDR3 DNA sequence: TGCGCCAGCAGCCGAGAAAGGGACAGGGCGAATTCACCCCTCCACTTT. It translates to CASSRERDRANSPLHF.

The chain has TRBV27 and TRBJ1-5, with 7 nucleotides matching TRBD1. This CDR3 has 14 residues. Germline trimming cut 4 bases from V and 7 bases from J; bases unmatched to any gene: 7. Germline CDR1 MNHEY, CDR2 SMNVEV (reference sequence). CDR3 in DNA: TGTGCCAGCAGTTCCTTAGGGGGCGAGCAGCCCCAGCATTTT. Translating gives CASSSLGGEQPQHF.

V is TRBV7-9 and J is TRBJ2-7; the D gene is possibly TRBD2 (5 bases). Per the germline V gene, CDR1 is SEHNR and CDR2 is FQNEAQ (reference sequence). Trimming took 2 bases from V and 3 from J, leaving 5 bases between them. The CDR3 extends over 12 amino acids. The CDR3 loop is CASSLRGYEQYF. The CDR3 DNA follows: TGTGCCAGCAGCTTACGGGGCTACGAGCAGTACTTC.

This clone was picked up a small number of times. The chain links TRBV24-1 to TRBJ1-1, with D tentatively TRBD1 (6 bases). Germline CDR1 reads KGHDR; CDR2 reads SFDVKD. V was clipped by 4 bases and J by 1 base, with 12 bases between them. The CDR3 runs 15 residues. This chain's CDR3 is CATSEQGTGNTEAFF. For the CDR3, the DNA is TGTGCCACCAGTGAGCAGGGGACGGGGAACACTGAAGCTTTCTTT.

The chain couples TRBV5-1 to TRBJ2-7; D is undetermined. V dropped 4 bases and J dropped 5 bases, with 10 bases sitting between them. CDR3 length: 12 residues. CDR1 and CDR2 (germline): SGHRS, YFSETQ. For the CDR3, the DNA is TGCGCCAGCAGCCCTTCAGCGAACGAGCAGTACTTC. Translating gives CASSPSANEQYF.

The V and J genes are TRBV19 and TRBJ2-7, with 8 nucleotides matching TRBD2. V shed 0 bases, J shed 0 bases, and the junction held 1 base outside the gene matches. CDR1 and CDR2 (germline): LNHDA, SQIVND (reference sequence). The CDR3 is made up of 15 amino acids. The CDR3 region is CASSIDAGGSYEQYF. CDR3 nucleotides: TGTGCCAGTAGTATAGACGCGGGAGGCTCCTACGAGCAGTACTTC.

The V gene is TRBV21-1, the J gene TRBJ2-1; the table's D call of TRBD2 was not tested on the DNA. TRBV21-1 is classified as a pseudogene. The CDR3 sequence is 15 residues long. The CDR3 DNA reads as TGTGCCAGCAGCAAAAACCTCGGCTCCTACAATGAGCAGTTCTTC. Its protein product is CASSKNLGSYNEQFF.

The chain links TRBV2 to TRBJ1-1; D is unclear. This CDR3 spans 14 amino acids. The germline V gene has CDR1 SNHLY and CDR2 FYNNEI. Trimming took off 5 bases at V and 1 base at J, with 11 bases between the two ends. The CDR3 here is CASSSSLGNTEAFF. CDR3 nucleotides: TGTGCCAGCAGTTCATCACTCGGGAACACTGAAGCTTTCTTT.

The chain couples TRBV2 to TRBJ2-7; 8 bases agree with TRBD1. The CDR3 is made up of 13 amino acids. The J segment lost 7 bases and the V segment lost 5 bases, leaving 7 bases of the junction unmatched. Germline V CDR1 and CDR2: SNHLY, FYNNEI. This CDR3 is CASSPTGVTEQYF. The DNA of the CDR3 is TGTGCCAGCAGTCCGACAGGGGTGACGGAGCAGTACTTC.

J is TRBJ2-7 and V is TRBV7-2; TRBD2 might be the D (5 bases). V lost 0 bases, J lost 2 bases, and 8 bases lay in between. The CDR3 consists of 14 residues. Germline CDR1 SGHTA, CDR2 FQGNSA. The CDR3 loop is CASSLAGDAYEQYF. DNA of the CDR3: TGTGCCAGCAGCTTAGCGGGAGACGCCTACGAGCAGTACTTC.

This clone was detected once. The chain employs TRBV5-8 and TRBJ1-4; maybe TRBD1 (5 bases). The CDR3 totals 15 residues. V was clipped by 4 bases and J by 1 base, with 11 bases between them. CDR1 is SGHTS and CDR2 is YDEGEE in the germline V gene. The CDR3 nucleotides are TGTGCCAGCAGCCGTGGGGCCGGAACTAATGAAAAACTGTTTTTT. It specifies CASSRGAGTNEKLFF. The full variable domain, completed using reference TRBV5-8 and TRBJ1-4, is EAGVTQSPTHLIKTRGQQATLRCSPISGHTSVYWYQQALGLGLQFLLWYDEGEERNRGNFPPRFSGRQFPNYSSELNVNALELEDSALYLCASSRGAGTNEKLFFGSGTQLSVL.

The DNA for the CDR3 is TGTGCCAGTAGTAGGTCTAGCGGGAGTATTATGGAGACCCAGTACTTC. Translation gives CASSRSSGSIMETQYF. J is TRBJ2-5 and V is TRBV19; 10 nucleotides line up with TRBD2. V lost 4 bases, J lost 5 bases, and 10 bases stayed unmatched. Germline CDR1 LNHDA, CDR2 SQIVND (reference sequence). This CDR3 is 16 amino acids long. The variable domain in full, completed from reference TRBV19 and TRBJ2-5, reads DGGITQSPKYLFRKEGQNVTLSCEQNLNHDAMYWYRQDPGQGLRLIYYSQIVNDFQKGDIAEGYSVSREKKESFPLTVTSAQKNPTAFYLCASSRSSGSIMETQYFGPGTRLLVL.

The gene calls are TRBV29-1 and TRBJ2-3; 16 bases fit TRBD2. With V trimmed by 4 bases and J by 4 bases, 5 bases remained unmatched. From germline, CDR1 is SQVTM and CDR2 ANQGSEA. This CDR3 region has 16 residues. CDR3 nucleotides: TGCAGCGTTGGGGGACTAGCGGGAGGGCTCCCAGATACGCAGTATTTT. It encodes CSVGGLAGGLPDTQYF.

The sample holds a few counts of this clone. The chain has TRBV11-2 and TRBJ2-4, with D possibly matching TRBD2 (5 bases). This CDR3 spans 17 amino acids. The germline gives CDR1 SGHAT, CDR2 FQNNGV. Trimming pared 5 bases from V and 0 bases from J, leaving 17 bases between. In nucleotides, the CDR3 is TGTGCCAGCAGCCACATTCGGGGAGTATTAGCCAAAAACATTCAGTACTTC. Its protein product is CASSHIRGVLAKNIQYF. Supplemented by reference TRBV11-2 and TRBJ2-4, the full variable domain reads EAGVAQSPRYKIIEKRQSVAFWCNPISGHATLYWYQQILGQGPKLLIQFQNNGVVDDSQLPKDRFSAERLKGVDSTLKIQPAKLEDSAVYLCASSHIRGVLAKNIQYFGAGTRLSVL.

This chain links TRBV5-1 with TRBJ2-1; 12 bases align to TRBD1. V gave up 1 base and J gave up 9 bases; unmatched junction bases: 8. The CDR3 has 16 residues. Germline CDR1 and CDR2: SGHRS and YFSETQ. The CDR3 loop reads CASSLTGTGGLSEQFF. The CDR3 DNA is TGCGCCAGCAGCTTGACCGGGACAGGGGGCCTTAGTGAGCAGTTCTTC.

The rearrangement joins TRBV18 to TRBJ2-7; 9 nucleotides agree with TRBD1. Germline loops: CDR1 KGHSH, CDR2 LQKENI. The J segment lost 5 bases and the V segment lost 2 bases, leaving 4 bases of the junction unmatched. This CDR3 contains 14 residues. The CDR3 DNA reads as TGTGCCAGCTCACCAACAGGGGGCAGACACGAGCAGTACTTC. Encoded protein: CASSPTGGRHEQYF.

The chain links TRBV7-2 to TRBJ2-7; 11 nucleotides line up with TRBD2. Looked up from germline, CDR1 is SGHTA and CDR2 is FQGNSA. The V and J ends lost 4 bases and 2 bases, in that order; junction bases with no gene match: 1. The CDR3 length is 14 residues. The CDR3, as DNA: TGTGCCAGCAGCTCGGGACTAGCGGCCTACGAGCAGTACTTC. It encodes CASSSGLAAYEQYF. Together with reference TRBV7-2 and TRBJ2-7, the CDR3 gives the full variable domain: GAGVSQSPSNKVTEKGKDVELRCDPISGHTALYWYRQSLGQGLEFLIYFQGNSAPDKSGLPSDRFSAERTGGSVSTLTIQRTQQEDSAVYLCASSSGLAAYEQYFGPGTRLTVT.

The CDR3 loop reads CASSFLSAGNTGELFF. CDR3 coding DNA: TGTGCCAGCAGTTTCCTCTCAGCGGGTAACACCGGGGAGCTGTTTTTT. The chain has TRBV28 and TRBJ2-2, with a tentative D call TRBD2 (6 bases). The CDR3 is 16 amino acids. Trimming shortened V by 3 bases and J by 2 bases, and 13 bases separated the two germline ends. CDR1 and CDR2 (germline): MDHEN, SYDVKM.

CDR3 DNA: TGTGCCAGCAGCTCCCCTAGGAGGGATGATTCACCCCTCCACTTT. Protein sequence: CASSSPRRDDSPLHF. The genes are TRBV7-8 and TRBJ1-6, with D unresolved. The CDR3 length is 15 residues. V was trimmed by 4 bases and J by 8 bases, leaving 15 bases between them. The germline V gene encodes CDR1 SGHVS and CDR2 FQNEAQ.

This clone was detected once. This chain links TRBV4-1 with TRBJ2-4; the match to TRBD2 covers 10 bases. The CDR3 consists of 14 residues. J was trimmed by 6 bases and V by 5 bases; bases with no gene match: 4. The germline gives CDR1 MGHRA, CDR2 YSYEKL. The CDR3 nucleotides are TGCGCCAGCAGCGAGCGGGAGGGGGGAAACATTCAGTACTTC. Its translation is CASSEREGGNIQYF.

The J gene is TRBJ1-1, the V gene TRBV27; 7 bases line up with TRBD1. Germline CDR1 MNHEY, CDR2 SMNVEV (reference sequence). With V trimmed by 8 bases and J by 1 base, 10 bases remained unmatched. The CDR3 runs to 15 residues. The CDR3, as DNA: TGTGCCAGCCGACGGCTACAGGGGACGAACACTGAAGCTTTCTTT. This codes for CASRRLQGTNTEAFF.

The chain links TRBV6-1 to TRBJ2-1; weak D call: TRBD2 (7 bases). V lost 3 bases to trimming and J lost 7 bases, with 16 bases between them. Germline V CDR1 and CDR2: MNHNS, SASEGT. CDR3 length equals 15 residues. CDR3 nucleotides: TGTGCCAGCAGTGAGGAGGGGGGGAGGTTGAATGAGCAGTTCTTC. Its translation is CASSEEGGRLNEQFF.

The chain couples TRBV27 to TRBJ1-2; TRBD1 matches 12 bases. The CDR3 is 15 residues long. Germline V gene sequence: CDR1 MNHEY, CDR2 SMNVEV (reference sequence). Trimming took 6 bases from V and 6 from J; bases not matched to a gene: 8. As DNA, the CDR3 is TGTGCCAGCAGGGGTCTGGGACAGGGGGCTGATGGCTACACCTTC. Its protein product is CASRGLGQGADGYTF.

The sample holds one count of this clone. The V call is TRBV7-2, the J call TRBJ2-5; D remains unclear. CDR1 is SGHTA, CDR2 FQGNSA, per germline. Trimming left V 2 bases short and J 4 bases short, with 8 bases between. CDR3 length equals 13 residues. CDR3 protein: CASSLWPIETQYF. The CDR3 DNA sequence: TGTGCCAGCAGCTTATGGCCAATAGAGACCCAGTACTTC.

In its sample, this clone was seen once. The chain links TRBV28 to TRBJ1-2; TRBD1 aligns across 9 bases. The V gene's germline CDR1 is MDHEN and CDR2 SYDVKM. J gave up 1 base and V 6 bases, and 3 bases lay outside the gene matches. CDR3 length: 14 amino acids. CDR3 amino acids: CASRGQGFNYGYTF. The CDR3 nucleotides read TGTGCCAGCAGGGGACAGGGATTTAACTATGGCTACACCTTC.

V is TRBV30 and J is TRBJ2-1; D gene ambiguous. CDR1 GTSNPN and CDR2 SVGIG come from the germline V gene (reference sequence). This CDR3 region has 11 residues. V was cut by 3 bases and J by 8 bases, with 8 bases left in between. The CDR3 here is CAWSESDEQFF. In DNA form, the CDR3 reads TGTGCCTGGAGCGAAAGCGATGAGCAGTTCTTC.

The chain combines TRBV5-1 with TRBJ1-3; D possibly corresponds to TRBD1 (6 bases). V was clipped by 4 bases and J by 3 bases, with 11 bases between them. The CDR3 spans 14 residues. Germline V gene lookup returns CDR1 SGHRS and CDR2 YFSETQ. The chain's CDR3 is CASSGEGGGNTIYF. The CDR3, as DNA: TGCGCCAGCAGCGGCGAAGGGGGTGGAAACACCATATATTTT.

This clone was counted once. This chain links TRBV18 with TRBJ1-5; perhaps TRBD1 as D (5 bases). V was pared by 5 bases and J by 3 bases, with 11 bases between. CDR1 and CDR2 from the germline V gene are KGHSH and LQKENI. The CDR3 covers 14 residues. CDR3 DNA sequence: TGTGCCAGCTCAGCGCAGGGACTCAATCAGCCCCAGCATTTT. Translated, it gives CASSAQGLNQPQHF.

The chain is built from TRBV11-2 and TRBJ2-1; 10 positions match TRBD2. This CDR3 region has 17 residues. V lost 1 base to trimming and J lost 9 bases; unmatched junction nucleotides: 12. CDR1 and CDR2 from the germline V gene are SGHAT and FQNNGV. CDR3 protein: CASSLVAAGGPHGEQFF. DNA of the CDR3: TGTGCCAGCAGCTTAGTTGCAGCGGGAGGGCCGCACGGTGAGCAGTTCTTC.